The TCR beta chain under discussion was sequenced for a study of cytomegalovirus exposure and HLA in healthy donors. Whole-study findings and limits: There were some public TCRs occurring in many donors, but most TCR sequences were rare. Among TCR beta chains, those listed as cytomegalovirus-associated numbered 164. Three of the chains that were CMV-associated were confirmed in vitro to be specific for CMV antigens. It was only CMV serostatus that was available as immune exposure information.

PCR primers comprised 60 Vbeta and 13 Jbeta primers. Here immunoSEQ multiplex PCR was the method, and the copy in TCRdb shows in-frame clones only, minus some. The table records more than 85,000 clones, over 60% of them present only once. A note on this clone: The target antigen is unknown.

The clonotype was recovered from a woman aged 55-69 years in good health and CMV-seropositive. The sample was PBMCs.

The CDR3 reads CASSYGGNQPQHF. DNA of the CDR3: TGTGCCAGCAGTTACGGGGGGAATCAGCCCCAGCATTTT. The chain is built from TRBV6-5 and TRBJ1-5; D is possibly TRBD1 (5 bases). With 2 bases removed from V and 4 bases from J, the gap between germline ends came to 6 bases. The germline gives CDR1 MNHEY, CDR2 SVGAGI. The CDR3 runs to 13 residues.